The next 8 T cell receptor beta chains were all read from a single sample in a study of beta chain features in type 1 diabetes. The isolated RNA, all of it, was reverse transcribed, so expressed TCRB transcripts were what got sequenced. Sequenced by immunoSEQ multiplex PCR; TCRdb stores in-frame clones only, minus some. This table holds 970,000 or so clones, roughly 15% found once. The specimen sequenced was naive CD4+ T cells from blood. These receptors all come from a woman between 18 and 29 years old in good health.

The rearrangement uses TRBV2 and TRBJ2-3; TRBD1 aligns across 8 bases. The germline V gene encodes CDR1 SNHLY and CDR2 FYNNEI. The CDR3 contains 13 residues. The J segment lost 3 bases and the V segment lost 8 bases, leaving 4 bases of the junction unmatched. The chain's CDR3 is CASAQGATDTQYF. CDR3 DNA sequence: TGTGCCAGCGCTCAGGGGGCAACAGATACGCAGTATTTT.

This clone appeared a few times. The genes are TRBV2 and TRBJ2-5; D remains unclear. CDR1 is SNHLY, CDR2 FYNNEI, per germline. CDR3 size: 12 residues. V was trimmed by 2 bases and J by 5 bases, leaving 6 bases between them. CDR3 DNA: TGTGCCAGCAGTGAATTCCGCGAGACCCAGTACTTC. It translates to CASSEFRETQYF.

The chain uses TRBV19 and TRBJ2-7; 9 bases are shared with TRBD2. This CDR3 is 16 amino acids long. In germline, CDR1 is LNHDA, CDR2 SQIVND (reference sequence). Trimming took 3 bases from V and 3 from J; bases not matched to a gene: 9. The CDR3 region has the DNA TGTGCCAGTAGTATTCGACTAGCGGCTGTGGGCTACGAGCAGTACTTC. Protein product: CASSIRLAAVGYEQYF.

V and J are TRBV10-1 and TRBJ2-5; 8 bases fit TRBD1. CDR1 WNHNN and CDR2 SYGVQD come from the germline V gene (reference sequence). CDR3 size: 14 residues. The V segment lost 2 bases and the J segment 5 bases; nucleotides outside the gene matches: 4. CDR3 coding DNA: TGCGCCAGCAGTGAGGGACAGGGCGGGGAGACCCAGTACTTC. Translated: CASSEGQGGETQYF.

This clone has a handful of counts. J is TRBJ2-5 and V is TRBV4-3; D may correspond to TRBD1 or TRBD2 (5 bases each). Trimming pared 0 bases from V and 4 bases from J, leaving 21 bases between. Germline V CDR1 and CDR2: LGHNA, YSLEER. The CDR3 extends over 18 amino acids. DNA for the CDR3: TGCGCCAGCAGCCAAGATATTGGGGGTCAGGGTAGAGGAGAGACCCAGTACTTC. Translated, it gives CASSQDIGGQGRGETQYF.

This clone was picked up a small number of times. The CDR3 nucleotides read TGTGCCAGCAGTGCCAGGAGGGACTACGAGCAGTACTTC. It codes for CASSARRDYEQYF. The chain links TRBV2 to TRBJ2-7; possible D gene TRBD2, 6 bases. The CDR3 is 13 residues long. Per germline, CDR1 SNHLY and CDR2 FYNNEI. Trimming pared 4 bases from V and 3 bases from J, leaving 10 bases between.

The chain couples TRBV7-2 to TRBJ1-1; no definite D call. Trimming shortened V by 5 bases and J by 1 base, and 14 bases separated the two germline ends. This CDR3 spans 15 amino acids. The germline V gene encodes CDR1 SGHTA and CDR2 FQGNSA. CDR3 nucleotide sequence: TGTGCCAGCAGCCTGGCAGGAAGTGGGAACACTGAAGCTTTCTTT. Translating gives CASSLAGSGNTEAFF.

This chain uses TRBV27 with TRBJ2-1; maybe TRBD2 (5 bases). The germline V and J ends were trimmed by 4 bases and 9 bases, with 19 bases remaining between them. The germline V gene encodes CDR1 MNHEY and CDR2 SMNVEV (reference sequence). This CDR3 contains 15 residues. The CDR3 is CASSSPAALRGEQFF. Written as DNA, the CDR3 is TGTGCCAGCAGTTCCCCGGCGGCCCTCCGGGGTGAGCAGTTCTTC.